A selection of T cell receptor beta chains follows, all from one sample in a study of blood T cell repertoires in COVID-19. The assay was immunoSEQ multiplex PCR, and TCRdb's table has in-frame clones only and misses some. The sample lists under 250,000 clones, around 85% occurring once. Sequenced input: peripheral blood. The receptors originated from a woman in her fifties or sixties with active or convalescent COVID-19. Both conserved end residues are part of each CDR3. A D gene is named only where the DNA matches it firmly. Some rows have no size entry. The others give once, few or many, or a class for an expanded clone.

j_gene	d_gene	abundance	v_gene	CDR3aa	CDR3nt
TRBJ2-1	TRBD2	-	TRBV7-7	CASSSSGGGNEQFF	TGTGCTAGCAGCTCTAGCGGGGGGGGCAATGAGCAGTTCTTC
TRBJ1-5	-	-	TRBV19	CASSIAGDNQPQHF	TGTGCCAGTAGTATTGCCGGGGACAATCAGCCCCAGCATTTT
TRBJ1-2	TRBD1	-	TRBV10-3	CAISDLPGQGSGYTF	TGTGCCATCAGTGACCTTCCGGGACAGGGGAGTGGCTACACCTTC
TRBJ2-3	TRBD2	-	TRBV5-1	CASSSLAGSTDTQYF	TGCGCCAGCAGCTCTCTAGCGGGGAGCACAGATACGCAGTATTTT
TRBJ2-3	TRBD2	-	TRBV7-6	CASSLSWGSGGAKDTQYF	TGTGCCAGCAGCTTATCGTGGGGTAGCGGGGGGGCCAAGGATACGCAGTATTTT
TRBJ2-7	-	-	TRBV3-1/TRBV3-2	CASSQDQVRVYEQYF	TGTGCCAGCAGCCAAGATCAAGTGCGCGTCTACGAGCAGTACTTC
TRBJ2-7	-	-	TRBV2	CASRSRGATPYEQYF	TGTGCCAGCAGGTCCCGTGGTGCTACTCCCTACGAGCAGTACTTC
TRBJ2-7	-	-	TRBV2	CATRGAGEHEQYF	TGTGCCACCAGGGGGGCAGGGGAGCACGAGCAGTACTTC
TRBJ1-3	-	-	TRBV3-1/TRBV3-2	CASSQARGRYGNTIYF	TGTGCCAGCAGCCAGGCCAGGGGTCGCTATGGAAACACCATATATTTT
TRBJ1-3	TRBD1	-	TRBV9	CASSARDRSGNTIYF	TGTGCCAGCAGCGCCCGGGACAGATCTGGAAACACCATATATTTT
TRBJ2-5	TRBD1	-	TRBV12-5	CASGLDRGSQETQYF	TGTGCTAGTGGTTTGGACAGGGGGTCCCAAGAGACCCAGTACTTC
TRBJ2-2	-	-	TRBV30	CAWGSGNTGELFF	TGTGCCTGGGGGAGCGGGAACACCGGGGAGCTGTTTTTT
TRBJ1-2	-	-	TRBV18	CASSPPGAYGYTF	TGTGCCAGCTCACCACCAGGGGCCTATGGCTACACCTTC
TRBJ1-2	-	-	TRBV6-1	CASSEWNPGGYTF	TGTGCCAGCAGTGAGTGGAACCCAGGGGGCTACACCTTC
TRBJ2-1	TRBD2	-	TRBV7-9	CASSSRGTSGNEQFF	TGTGCCAGCAGCTCCAGAGGGACTAGCGGGAATGAGCAGTTCTTC
TRBJ2-2	TRBD2	-	TRBV6-5	CASSYALAGNTGELFF	TGTGCCAGCAGTTACGCGTTAGCGGGGAACACCGGGGAGCTGTTTTTT
TRBJ1-2	-	once	TRBV19	CASSPGNDYGYTF	TGTGCCAGTAGTCCAGGGAACGACTATGGCTACACCTTC
TRBJ1-4	-	once	TRBV28	CASRNRLANEKLFF	TGTGCCAGCAGGAACAGGCTAGCTAATGAAAAACTGTTTTTT
TRBJ1-1	TRBD1	-	TRBV25-1	CASSEAQGMNTEAFF	TGTGCCAGCAGTGAAGCACAGGGGATGAACACTGAAGCTTTCTTT
TRBJ2-1	-	-	TRBV5-6	CASSFQGAYNEQFF	TGTGCCAGCAGCTTCCAGGGTGCCTACAATGAGCAGTTCTTC
TRBJ1-6	TRBD1	-	TRBV4-1	CASSQTGTGNSPLHF	TGCGCCAGCAGCCAAACCGGGACAGGGAACTCACCCCTCCACTTT
TRBJ1-3	-	-	TRBV11-2	CASSLGRSGNTIYF	TGTGCCAGCAGCTTAGGTCGTTCTGGAAACACCATATATTTT
TRBJ2-6	-	-	TRBV6-5	CAARGSGANVLTF	TGTGCCGCGAGGGGGTCTGGGGCCAACGTCCTGACTTTC
TRBJ1-5	-	-	TRBV30	CAWSGGGGQPQHF	TGTGCCTGGAGTGGAGGCGGCGGTCAGCCCCAGCATTTT
TRBJ2-3	TRBD1	-	TRBV5-4	CASSSGQGTDTQYF	TGTGCCAGCAGCTCTGGACAGGGTACAGATACGCAGTATTTT
TRBJ1-2	TRBD1	once	TRBV10-3	CAISPGQGGSYGYTF	TGTGCCATCAGCCCCGGACAGGGCGGAAGCTATGGCTACACCTTC
TRBJ2-3	TRBD2	-	TRBV13	CASSLTSGGPGGTDTQYF	TGTGCCAGCAGCTTGACTAGCGGGGGCCCCGGGGGGACAGATACGCAGTATTTT
TRBJ1-5	-	-	TRBV5-1	CASSLVPGNQPQHF	TGCGCCAGCAGCTTGGTGCCAGGGAACCAGCCCCAGCATTTT
TRBJ2-1	TRBD2	-	TRBV5-6	CASSERTSGDFGEQFF	TGTGCCAGCAGCGAACGGACTAGCGGGGATTTTGGGGAGCAGTTCTTC
TRBJ2-1	TRBD1	few	TRBV5-4	CASMAGGLNEQFF	TGTGCCAGCATGGCAGGGGGCCTGAATGAGCAGTTCTTC
TRBJ1-2	TRBD1	few	TRBV7-3	CASSLVPDRGGNYGYTF	TGTGCCAGCAGCTTAGTTCCCGACAGGGGAGGGAACTATGGCTACACCTTC
TRBJ1-5	-	-	TRBV6-5	CASSTDRDNQPQHF	TGTGCCAGCAGTACCGACAGAGACAATCAGCCCCAGCATTTT
TRBJ2-1	TRBD2	-	TRBV5-4	CASSPGLAASYNEQFF	TGTGCCAGCAGCCCGGGACTAGCGGCATCTTACAATGAGCAGTTCTTC
TRBJ2-7	TRBD1	-	TRBV27	CASSLQGAVYEQYF	TGTGCCAGCAGTTTGCAGGGGGCTGTCTACGAGCAGTACTTC
TRBJ1-2	-	-	TRBV19	CASRTPGSANYGYTF	TGTGCCAGCAGAACCCCAGGGTCAGCTAACTATGGCTACACCTTC
TRBJ2-1	-	-	TRBV19	CASTPQEGFAYNEQFF	TGTGCCAGTACCCCGCAGGAGGGGTTTGCCTACAATGAGCAGTTCTTC
TRBJ2-3	TRBD2	-	TRBV6-5	CASRLTSGRGDTQYF	TGTGCCAGCAGATTGACTAGCGGGAGAGGAGATACGCAGTATTTT
TRBJ2-1	-	-	TRBV7-2	CASSLEEGLEQFF	TGTGCCAGCAGCTTAGAGGAGGGCCTCGAGCAGTTCTTC
TRBJ1-3	-	-	TRBV3-1/TRBV3-2	CASSQDWSSGNTIYF	TGTGCCAGCAGCCAAGATTGGAGCTCTGGAAACACCATATATTTT
TRBJ1-6	TRBD1	-	TRBV27	CASSTRGRLIVTPLHF	TGTGCCAGCAGTACCAGGGGGCGGCTGATTGTGACACCCCTCCACTTT
TRBJ1-6	-	-	TRBV7-2	CASSIDGELPLHF	TGTGCCAGCAGCATCGACGGGGAGCTACCCCTCCACTTT
TRBJ1-6	TRBD1	few	TRBV2	CASKPGQGPRSPLHF	TGTGCCAGCAAACCGGGACAGGGCCCTCGATCACCCCTCCACTTT
TRBJ1-6	TRBD1	-	TRBV6-5	CASKMTGGNSPLHF	TGTGCCAGCAAAATGACAGGGGGCAATTCACCCCTCCACTTT
TRBJ2-7	-	-	TRBV30	CASLSLDYEQYF	TGTGCCTCCTTATCGCTAGACTACGAGCAGTACTTC
TRBJ1-5	TRBD1	-	TRBV18	CASSPGTGGIQPQHF	TGTGCCAGCTCACCGGGGACAGGGGGCATTCAGCCCCAGCATTTT